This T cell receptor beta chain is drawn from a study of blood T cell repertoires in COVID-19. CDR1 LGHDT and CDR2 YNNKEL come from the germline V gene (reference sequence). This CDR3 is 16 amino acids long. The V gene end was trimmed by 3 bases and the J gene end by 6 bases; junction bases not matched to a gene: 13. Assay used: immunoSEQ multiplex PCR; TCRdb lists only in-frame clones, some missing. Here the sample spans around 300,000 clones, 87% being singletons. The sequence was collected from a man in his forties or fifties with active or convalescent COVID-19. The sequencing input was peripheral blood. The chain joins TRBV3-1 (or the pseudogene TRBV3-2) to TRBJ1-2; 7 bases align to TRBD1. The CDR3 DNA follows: TGTGCCAGCAGCCATCTTACCCATACAGGGGAACATGGCTACACCTTC. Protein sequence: CASSHLTHTGEHGYTF.